The 18 T cell receptor beta chains reported below all come from one sample, sequenced in a study of T cells in Graves' hyperthyroidism and ophthalmopathy. Using RNA transcripts as the source, TCR beta CDR3 regions were amplified. First-round RT-PCR targeting the TCR CDR3 was performed with the HTBI primer set. TCRdb ran MiXCR on the multiplex PCR reads and lists one entry per CDR3 protein. Among around 660,000 distinct CDR3 sequences listed, about 45% were seen once. Source material: peripheral blood or thyroid tissue (not recorded which). These receptors were obtained from an adult man with Graves' disease, either hyperthyroidism or ophthalmopathy (not recorded which).

About this clonotype itself: A much larger clone sits a single nucleotide away, making a read error possible. The chain carries TRBV7-6 and TRBJ2-7; no reliable D call. The CDR3 is 17 residues long. CDR1 is SGHVS and CDR2 is FNYEAQ in the germline V gene. The CDR3 DNA follows: TGTACCAGCAGCCCAATGGGCCTAGGCAGCGCGTCCTACGAGCAGTACTTC. It is translated as CTSSPMGLGSASYEQYF.

The chain employs TRBV7-9 and TRBJ2-7; TRBD2 matches 8 bases. The CDR3 covers 16 residues. The V and J ends lost 1 base and 0 bases, in that order; junction bases with no gene match: 5. From germline, CDR1 is SEHNR and CDR2 FQNEAQ (reference sequence). CDR3 loop: CASSLDSGGFSYEQYF. The CDR3 DNA reads TGTGCCAGCAGCTTAGACTCGGGAGGGTTCTCCTACGAGCAGTACTTC.

This clonotype was seen a few times. This chain joins TRBV6-6 and TRBJ1-3; D is unresolved. The CDR3 has 15 amino acids. CDR1 is MNHNY, CDR2 SVGAGI, per germline (reference sequence). The V end lost 4 bases, the J end lost 0 bases, and 10 bases lay between the germline ends. The CDR3: CASSFHSSSGNTIYF. DNA for the CDR3: TGTGCCAGCAGTTTCCACTCCAGCTCTGGAAACACCATATATTTT.

The table lists this clonotype with many counts. This chain joins TRBV10-2 and TRBJ1-5; 7 positions match TRBD1. V was pared by 0 bases and J by 8 bases, with 7 bases of the junction left unmatched. The CDR3 is 15 residues long. Germline loops: CDR1 WSHSY, CDR2 SAAADI. The CDR3 loop reads CASSESGGAGKPQHF. The CDR3 DNA reads as TGCGCCAGCAGTGAGTCAGGGGGCGCTGGAAAGCCCCAGCATTTT.

Remarks on this clonotype: As the CDR3 is not closed by the conserved phenylalanine or tryptophan, this likely results from a read error. The DNA is omitted, as the CDR3 cannot be located on it reliably, and the CDR3 follows TCRdb's listing. The chain is built from TRBV7-3 and TRBJ1-4; the DNA was not used to check the table's D call, TRBD1. The CDR3 length equals 11 residues, ends included. The germline CDR1 and CDR2 sequences are SGHTA and FQGTGA. CDR3: CASSSTGTGVY.

The chain combines TRBV7-9 with TRBJ1-4; D remains unclear. Germline V CDR1 and CDR2: SEHNR, FQNEAQ (reference sequence). The V gene lost 1 base and the J gene lost 8 bases, with 11 bases spanning the gap. The CDR3 contains 14 residues. CDR3 in amino acids: CASSLGQLREKLFF. The CDR3 nucleotides are TGTGCCAGCAGCTTAGGGCAGCTCAGGGAAAAACTGTTTTTT.

The chain combines TRBV20-1 with TRBJ2-7; 9 nucleotides align to TRBD1. Germline V gene sequence: CDR1 DFQATT, CDR2 SNEGSKA (reference sequence). Trimming took 4 bases from V and 5 from J; bases not matched to a gene: 3. The CDR3 has 12 amino acids. The CDR3 DNA is TGCAGTGCTATGGGACAGGGCAACGAGCAGTACTTC. It encodes CSAMGQGNEQYF.

This rearrangement joins TRBV20-1 to TRBJ1-2, with 11 bases that match TRBD1. V lost 4 bases, J lost 4 bases, and 2 bases stayed unmatched. The CDR3 runs 13 residues. Germline V lookup: CDR1 DFQATT, CDR2 SNEGSKA (reference sequence). The CDR3 nucleotides read TGCAGTGCTACCGGACAGGGGGCCTATGGCTACACCTTC. This encodes CSATGQGAYGYTF.

This rearrangement joins TRBV2 to TRBJ2-6; 12 positions match TRBD1. The V segment lost 7 bases and the J segment 4 bases; nucleotides outside the gene matches: 8. CDR3 size: 17 residues. Germline V gives CDR1 SNHLY, CDR2 FYNNEI. The CDR3 nucleotides are TGTGCCAGCAAGAGGGGGACAGGGGGCGCCGGGGCCAACGTCCTGACTTTC. This codes for CASKRGTGGAGANVLTF.

Regarding this clonotype: An end of the junction does not agree with germline; a read error may underlie this. The gene calls are TRBV10-3 and TRBJ2-7; 8 nucleotides align to TRBD1. Germline CDR1 reads ENHRY; CDR2 reads SYGVKD. CDR3 size: 13 residues. CDR3 residues: CASSADRGYGQYF. CDR3 bases: TGTGCCAGCAGCGCAGACAGGGGTTACGGGCAGTACTTC.

This clonotype was observed a handful of times. The chain carries TRBV12-3 or TRBV12-4 and TRBJ1-2; 9 nucleotides align to TRBD1. V was clipped by 6 bases and J by 6 bases; unmatched bases: 8. The length of the CDR3 is 14 residues. Written as DNA, the CDR3 is TGTGCCAGCAGAACCGGTGGGACAGGGAATGGCTACACCTTC. It yields the protein CASRTGGTGNGYTF.

The rearrangement joins TRBV20-1 to TRBJ1-5; tentative D call: TRBD1 (6 bases). Germline loops: CDR1 DFQATT, CDR2 SNEGSKA (reference sequence). The V and J ends lost 0 bases and 3 bases respectively, with 15 bases between them. The CDR3 totals 16 residues. CDR3 in amino acids: CSARDLAQGLNQPQHF. CDR3 sequence (DNA): TGCAGTGCTAGAGATCTAGCCCAGGGGCTCAATCAGCCCCAGCATTTT.

The V call is TRBV7-8, the J call TRBJ2-3, with D possibly matching TRBD1 (5 bases). There are 14 residues in the CDR3. Germline CDR1 and CDR2: SGHVS and FQNEAQ. The V and J ends lost 6 bases and 5 bases respectively, with 15 bases between them. The CDR3 loop is CASRASGMKDTQYF. CDR3 nucleotide sequence: TGTGCCAGCAGAGCGTCAGGGATGAAAGATACGCAGTATTTT.

This clonotype was counted ten times or more. This chain links TRBV29-1 with TRBJ1-1; D not resolved. The V gene lost 2 bases and the J gene lost 7 bases, with 11 bases spanning the gap. The germline CDR1 and CDR2 sequences are SQVTM and ANQGSEA. The CDR3 extends over 12 amino acids. This CDR3 reads CSVEPPTYEAFF. In DNA, the CDR3 is TGCAGCGTTGAACCCCCAACTTATGAAGCTTTCTTT.

This clonotype has at least ten counts. The chain carries TRBV7-6 and TRBJ1-4; perhaps TRBD1 as D (5 bases). The germline V gene encodes CDR1 SGHVS and CDR2 FNYEAQ. This CDR3 comprises 15 residues. V was shortened by 2 bases and J by 8 bases, with 15 bases between the two germline ends. The CDR3 loop is CASSLSFQGLEKLFF. CDR3 DNA: TGTGCCAGCAGCTTATCGTTTCAGGGTCTCGAAAAACTGTTTTTT.

The chain carries TRBV10-3 and TRBJ1-6, with 8 bases that match TRBD1. V gave up 6 bases and J gave up 6 bases; unmatched junction bases: 10. Germline assignment: CDR1 ENHRY and CDR2 SYGVKD. The CDR3 runs to 16 residues. The CDR3: CAIRDGKQGVNSPLHF. In DNA form, the CDR3 reads TGTGCCATCAGGGACGGAAAACAGGGGGTTAATTCACCCCTCCACTTT.

The chain uses TRBV19 and TRBJ1-5; no definite D call. The germline gives CDR1 LNHDA, CDR2 SQIVND (reference sequence). CDR3 length: 15 residues. V lost 3 bases, J lost 2 bases, and 11 bases lay in between. CDR3 bases: TGTGCCAGTAGTATGTCTTCTGGGGGCAATCAGCCCCAGCATTTT. Translating gives CASSMSSGGNQPQHF.

There are a few counts of this clonotype. This chain joins TRBV7-2 and TRBJ2-7, with TRBD2 identical over 8 bases. V shed 1 base, J shed 4 bases, and the junction held 6 bases outside the gene matches. CDR3 size: 15 residues. CDR1 is SGHTA and CDR2 is FQGNSA in the germline V gene. The CDR3 region is CASSLGSGTIYEQYF. The CDR3 DNA is TGTGCCAGCAGCTTAGGTAGCGGGACAATATACGAGCAGTACTTC.